These 12 T cell receptor beta chains came from one sample sequenced in a study of T cell changes during pregnancy in multiple sclerosis. This table comes from immunoSEQ multiplex PCR, and its TCRdb copy is limited to in-frame clones, with some not included. The data show approximately 50,000 clones, 80% to 95% seen once. Sequences were derived from CD4+ T cells from peripheral blood mononuclear cells, sampled after pregnancy. The source is a female donor in good health, enrolled as a control in a pregnancy study.

In its sample, this clone was seen once. The chain employs TRBV5-4 and TRBJ1-1, with TRBD1 matching over 8 bases. V lost 5 bases, J lost 3 bases, and 6 bases stayed unmatched. Germline CDR1 is SGHNT and CDR2 is YYREEE (reference sequence). The CDR3 runs to 14 residues. The CDR3 DNA reads as TGTGCCAGCAGGCCTGACAGGGGAGACACTGAAGCTTTCTTT. This gives the protein CASRPDRGDTEAFF.

This chain links TRBV6-5 with TRBJ2-5, with D possibly being TRBD2 (5 bases). CDR1 MNHEY and CDR2 SVGAGI come from the germline V gene. Trimming pared 6 bases from V and 1 base from J, leaving 9 bases between. The CDR3 is made up of 13 amino acids. CDR3 coding DNA: TGTGCCAGCAGGGCGGGTGTCCAAGAGACCCAGTACTTC. It is translated as CASRAGVQETQYF.

The V gene is TRBV7-9, the J gene TRBJ1-1; 8 bases align to TRBD1. The germline CDR1 and CDR2 sequences are SEHNR and FQNEAQ (reference sequence). There are 13 residues in the CDR3. V lost 5 bases, J lost 5 bases, and 4 bases stayed unmatched. CDR3 bases: TGTGCCAGCAGCCCGGACAGGGAGACTGAAGCTTTCTTT. This translates into CASSPDRETEAFF.

This sequence joins TRBV2 and TRBJ1-1; TRBD1 might be the D (5 bases). V lost 8 bases and J lost 2, with 18 bases in between. The CDR3 loop spans 15 amino acids. Germline CDR1 and CDR2: SNHLY and FYNNEI. The CDR3 region has the DNA TGTGCCAGCGATTACCGGGACTGGTATAACACTGAAGCTTTCTTT. This sequence encodes CASDYRDWYNTEAFF.

V usage is TRBV19 and J usage is TRBJ1-2; D unresolved. The CDR3 is made up of 10 amino acids. Trimming cost V 6 bases and J 8 bases, with 7 bases left between them. The germline CDR1 and CDR2 sequences are LNHDA and SQIVND (reference sequence). The CDR3 spells CASRGVGYTF. CDR3 in DNA: TGTGCCAGTAGAGGAGTAGGCTACACCTTC.

The chain joins TRBV11-3 to TRBJ2-1; 8 bases line up with TRBD2. Germline CDR1 and CDR2: SGHNT and YENEEA. The CDR3 spans 16 residues. Trimming at V came to 2 bases and at J to 0 bases, leaving 3 bases not matched to a gene. The CDR3 here is CASSLRAGGSYNEQFF. CDR3 nucleotides: TGTGCCAGCAGCTTAAGGGCGGGGGGCTCCTACAATGAGCAGTTCTTC.

The chain employs TRBV19 and TRBJ2-6, with 14 bases aligning to TRBD2. The J segment lost 4 bases and the V segment lost 5 bases, leaving 16 bases of the junction unmatched. The germline CDR1 and CDR2 sequences are LNHDA and SQIVND (reference sequence). The CDR3 contains 21 residues. Here the CDR3 reads CASSATRKGLAGVAGANVLTF. In DNA, the CDR3 is TGTGCCAGTAGTGCCACACGGAAGGGACTAGCGGGAGTAGCCGGGGCCAACGTCCTGACTTTC.

V gene TRBV6-6 combines with J gene TRBJ2-2, with D maybe TRBD1 (6 bases). This CDR3 region has 15 residues. Germline V gene lookup returns CDR1 MNHNY and CDR2 SVGAGI (reference sequence). V lost 4 bases, J lost 4 bases, and 13 bases lay in between. The CDR3 DNA is TGTGCCAGCAGTTTGACAGGAATGGTCACCGGGGAGCTGTTTTTT. Its protein product is CASSLTGMVTGELFF.

The J gene is TRBJ2-5, the V gene TRBV20-1, with TRBD1 matching over 7 bases. The J call may be faulty, since TRBJ2-7 better matches the DNA end. The CDR3 extends over 11 amino acids. Looked up from germline, CDR1 is DFQATT and CDR2 is SNEGSKA (reference sequence). Here the CDR3 reads CSAGTVYEQYF. In DNA form, the CDR3 reads TGCAGTGCTGGGACAGTCTACGAGCAGTACTTC.

This clone was picked up one time. This rearrangement joins TRBV9 to TRBJ2-2; possible D gene TRBD2, 5 bases. The CDR3 consists of 15 residues. Per germline, CDR1 SGDLS and CDR2 YYNGEE. V dropped 4 bases and J dropped 7 bases, with 17 bases sitting between them. Here the CDR3 DNA reads TGTGCCAGCAGCCAGGAGTCCGAGGGCGTCGGGGAGCTGTTTTTT. Its protein product is CASSQESEGVGELFF.

The V and J genes are TRBV5-1 and TRBJ2-2; TRBD1 aligns across 7 bases. CDR1 is SGHRS, CDR2 YFSETQ, per germline. Trimming at V came to 3 bases and at J to 4 bases, leaving 3 bases not matched to a gene. The CDR3 consists of 14 residues. In DNA form, the CDR3 reads TGCGCCAGCAGCTCACAGGGGACCACCGGGGAGCTGTTTTTT. Translation gives CASSSQGTTGELFF.

This clone was observed once. This chain links TRBV27 with TRBJ1-1; D remains unclear. The CDR3 length is 13 residues. Trimming removed 10 bases from V and 1 base from J, with 13 bases in between. Germline lookup yields CDR1 MNHEY and CDR2 SMNVEV (reference sequence). CDR3 nucleotide sequence: TGTGCCACCCGGTACCGGGAGAACACTGAAGCTTTCTTT. It yields the protein CATRYRENTEAFF.